This passage covers 2 T cell receptor beta chains from one sample sequenced in a study of cytomegalovirus exposure and HLA in healthy donors. Vbeta (60) and Jbeta (13) primers were used in the PCR. Profiled with immunoSEQ multiplex PCR; TCRdb holds only in-frame clones, not every one. The table records about 200,000 clones, 75% to 85% of them present only once. Sequencing was done on a sample of PBMCs. Receptors were obtained from a male donor in good health and CMV-seropositive.

The genes are TRBV9 and TRBJ2-7; a possible D gene is TRBD2 (5 bases). This CDR3 is built from 11 residues. Per germline, CDR1 SGDLS and CDR2 YYNGEE. V lost 4 bases to trimming and J lost 7 bases, with 9 bases between them. The CDR3 here is CASSREGEQYF. CDR3 DNA: TGTGCCAGCAGCCGGGAAGGGGAGCAGTACTTC.

The chain joins TRBV5-6 to TRBJ2-1, with 7 bases identical to TRBD1. Germline V gene sequence: CDR1 SGHDT, CDR2 YYEEEE. V dropped 4 bases and J dropped 4; count of bases not matched to a gene: 8. CDR3 size: 15 residues. CDR3 loop: CASSTGQPLYNEQFF. The CDR3 nucleotides are TGTGCCAGCAGCACGGGACAGCCTCTTTACAATGAGCAGTTCTTC.